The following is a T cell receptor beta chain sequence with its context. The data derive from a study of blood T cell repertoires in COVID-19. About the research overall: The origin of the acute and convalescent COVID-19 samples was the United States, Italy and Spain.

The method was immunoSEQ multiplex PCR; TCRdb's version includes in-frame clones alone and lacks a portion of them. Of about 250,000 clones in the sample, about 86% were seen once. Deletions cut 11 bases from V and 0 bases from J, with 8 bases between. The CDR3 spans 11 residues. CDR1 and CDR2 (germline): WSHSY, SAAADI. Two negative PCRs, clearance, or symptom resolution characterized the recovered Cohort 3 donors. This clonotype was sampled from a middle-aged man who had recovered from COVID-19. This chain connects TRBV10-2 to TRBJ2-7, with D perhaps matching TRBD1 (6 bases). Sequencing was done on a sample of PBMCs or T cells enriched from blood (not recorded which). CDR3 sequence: CAGGNSYEQYF. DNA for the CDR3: TGCGCCGGGGGCAACTCCTACGAGCAGTACTTC.